This TCR beta chain comes out of a study of control samples from healthy donors and cancer patients. The data were produced by immunoSEQ multiplex PCR, yet TCRdb's version contains in-frame clones alone and is incomplete. In the table there are 70,000 to 100,000 clones, 91% of which are singletons. V was clipped by 0 bases and J by 3 bases; unmatched bases: 10. This CDR3 has 18 amino acids. The germline gives CDR1 LGHDT, CDR2 YNNKEL (reference sequence). The receptor was isolated from a man aged 50 or older in good health. The source material was blood. The rearrangement joins TRBV3-1 (or the pseudogene TRBV3-2) to TRBJ2-5; TRBD1 aligns across 10 bases. CDR3 nucleotide sequence: TGTGCCAGCAGCCAAGATATTTGGGGGACAGGGGAAGAAGAGACCCAGTACTTC. Its translation: CASSQDIWGTGEEETQYF.